Detailed here is one TCR beta chain. The data were produced by immunoSEQ multiplex PCR, yet TCRdb's version contains in-frame clones alone and is incomplete. The repertoire consists of 75,000 to 95,000 clones, with 85% to 95% occurring once and the leading ten covering about 10%. The entry originates in a study of OX40 agonist ivuxolimab in advanced cancers. This CDR3 spans 15 amino acids. V shed 0 bases and J shed 5 bases, with 13 bases lying between them. Germline-derived CDR1 and CDR2 are SNHLY and FYNNEI. The rearrangement uses TRBV2 and TRBJ2-5, with D perhaps TRBD1 or TRBD2 (6 bases each). The sequencing here drew on CD4+ or CD8+ T cells sorted from blood, taken in a trial of the OX40 agonist ivuxolimab. This TCR was recovered from an adult with an advanced solid tumor such as melanoma, head and neck, liver or kidney cancer. The CDR3 protein is CASSEAPGAGETQYF. The CDR3 DNA follows: TGTGCCAGCAGTGAAGCACCGGGGGCGGGTGAGACCCAGTACTTC.